Listed below are T cell receptor beta chains from one sample, sequenced in a study of T cell changes during pregnancy in multiple sclerosis. Here immunoSEQ multiplex PCR was the method, and the copy in TCRdb shows in-frame clones only, minus some. The table has 45,000 to 55,000 clones, around 92% seen once; the top ten hold roughly 0.92%. Sample: peripheral blood, taken after pregnancy. The receptor source for this set is a female donor with multiple sclerosis, enrolled in a pregnancy study. Both conserved end residues are part of each CDR3. Each record gives: J gene, clone size, V gene, D gene, CDR3 DNA, CDR3 protein. D genes are given only for firm matches. Not all rows give a size; the values are once, few, many and, for expanded clones, a class.

TRBJ2-1	.	TRBV7-9	TRBD2	TGTGCCAGCAGCCCTCGGGGGGGCACCGTTATCTCGGGCAATGAGCAGTTCTTC	CASSPRGGTVISGNEQFF
TRBJ1-1	.	TRBV19	TRBD1	TGTGCCAGTAGGGCCGGGACAGGGGTTAGCACTGAAGCTTTCTTT	CASRAGTGVSTEAFF
TRBJ2-3	.	TRBV27	.	TGTGCCAGCAGTTTGTCGGGGATGGGAGCAGATACGCAGTATTTT	CASSLSGMGADTQYF
TRBJ1-5	.	TRBV27	TRBD1	TGTGCCAGCAGCCCCGGGACAGGGGGCAATCAGCCCCAGCATTTT	CASSPGTGGNQPQHF
TRBJ1-1	few	TRBV30	.	TGTGCCTGGAGTCGTACTGAAGCTTTCTTT	CAWSRTEAFF
TRBJ2-3	.	TRBV9	.	TGTGCCAGCAGCGGCGGGCGGGGCCCAGATACGCAGTATTTT	CASSGGRGPDTQYF
TRBJ1-1	.	TRBV5-4	.	TGTGCCAGCAGCTTGGCCGCCGGGGTTGCAGGGAACACTGAAGCTTTCTTT	CASSLAAGVAGNTEAFF
TRBJ2-7	.	TRBV6-6	TRBD1	TGTGCCAGCAGGCCCGGGACAGGGAGTTACGAGCAGTACTTC	CASRPGTGSYEQYF
TRBJ1-2	.	TRBV19	.	TGTGCCAGTAGTACCTCGGAACCGGGACACCGAGCCTATGGCTACACCTTC	CASSTSEPGHRAYGYTF
TRBJ1-5	.	TRBV5-5	.	TGTGCCAGCAGCGGGGGGTACGGTAATCAGCCCCAGCATTTT	CASSGGYGNQPQHF
TRBJ2-3	.	TRBV19	.	TGTGCCAGTAGTTATAGCCGCGATACGCAGTATTTT	CASSYSRDTQYF
TRBJ2-7	.	TRBV4-1	TRBD2	TGCGCCAGCAGCCAAGAAACTAGCGGGGGGACTCGCTACGAGCAGTACTTC	CASSQETSGGTRYEQYF
TRBJ1-2	.	TRBV7-6	.	TGTGCCAGCAGCGCAGGGTCGGACTATGGCTACACCTTC	CASSAGSDYGYTF
TRBJ1-1	once	TRBV19	.	TGTGCCAGTAGTATAACTTCCAGGGTGTTCGCTGAAGCTTTCTTT	CASSITSRVFAEAFF
TRBJ1-2	.	TRBV27	TRBD1	TGTGCCAGCAGTTCAGGGGCAGGGGGTTATGGCTACACCTTC	CASSSGAGGYGYTF
TRBJ2-1	.	TRBV6-5	.	TGTGCCAGCAGTCACAATTACAATGAGCAGTTCTTC	CASSHNYNEQFF
TRBJ2-3	.	TRBV6-6	TRBD2	TGTGCCAGCCGACTACTAGCGGGGGGTGGGGGAGATACGCAGTATTTT	CASRLLAGGGGDTQYF
TRBJ1-3	.	TRBV30	TRBD1	TGTGCCTGGAGTCCACAGGGGTATGCGGCTGGAAACACCATATATTTT	CAWSPQGYAAGNTIYF
TRBJ1-2	.	TRBV5-1	TRBD1	TGCGCCAGCAGCTCCGGGACAGGGGCTATTGGCTACACCTTC	CASSSGTGAIGYTF
TRBJ1-2	.	TRBV25-1	.	TGTGCCAGCAGTGAACGGACAGAAACCTATGGCTACACCTTC	CASSERTETYGYTF
TRBJ1-6	once	TRBV2	TRBD1	TGTGCCAGCAGCCTCACAGGGGAGAATTCACCCCTCCACTTT	CASSLTGENSPLHF
TRBJ1-2	.	TRBV6-4	.	TGTGCCAGCAGTGACTCCGGGACTGCCTATGGCTACACCTTC	CASSDSGTAYGYTF
TRBJ2-3	.	TRBV7-2	.	TGTGCCAGCAGCTTAGGTACAGGGAGGGGAGATACGCAGTATTTT	CASSLGTGRGDTQYF
TRBJ1-5	.	TRBV28	TRBD1	TGTGCCAGCAGGCTTACAGGGGGCGGTGGGCCCCAGCATTTT	CASRLTGGGGPQHF
TRBJ2-3	.	TRBV7-2	TRBD2	TGTGCCAGCAGCTTAGTCGGGACTAGTCTTTATACGCAGTATTTT	CASSLVGTSLYTQYF
TRBJ1-6	once	TRBV27	TRBD1	TGTGCCAGCAGAACCTCCGGGACAGGGTTCAGGACACCCCTCCACTTT	CASRTSGTGFRTPLHF
TRBJ1-6	few	TRBV13	TRBD1	TGTGCCAGCAGCACCAGAGGAGGACAGGGGGCTAATTCACCCCTCCACTTT	CASSTRGGQGANSPLHF
TRBJ2-6	.	TRBV19	.	TGTGCCAGTAGTATTAGCATAATCTCTGGGGCCAACGTCCTGACTTTC	CASSISIISGANVLTF
TRBJ2-1	.	TRBV7-3	TRBD2	TGTGCCAGCAGCTCCGAACGACTAGCGGGGGGTCTACAGTTCTTC	CASSSERLAGGLQFF
TRBJ1-2	.	TRBV25-1	.	TGTGCCAGCAGTGAATGGGGGGTTAACTATGGCTACACCTTC	CASSEWGVNYGYTF
TRBJ1-2	.	TRBV7-9	.	TGTGCCAGCAGCTTAGCTGGGGACAATGGCTACACCTTC	CASSLAGDNGYTF
TRBJ2-1	.	TRBV29-1	.	TGCAGCGCCACGGTCCGGGAAAATGAGCAGTTCTTC	CSATVRENEQFF
TRBJ2-3	.	TRBV18	TRBD1	TGTGCCAGCTCACCTACCCGCTCCGGGACAGGGACAGATACGCAGTATTTT	CASSPTRSGTGTDTQYF
TRBJ1-5	.	TRBV7-2	.	TGTGCCAGCAGCTTAGCCGACAGGCCCCAGCATTTT	CASSLADRPQHF
TRBJ2-5	.	TRBV15	TRBD2	TGTGCCACCAGCAGAGAGATACTAGCGGGGGGGGAGAAGACCCAGTACTTC	CATSREILAGGEKTQYF
TRBJ2-7	.	TRBV6-5	.	TGTGCCAGCAGTTTCGGAGGCGAGCAGTACTTC	CASSFGGEQYF
TRBJ2-1	.	TRBV10-3	TRBD2	TGTGCCATCAGCCCTAGCGGGGGCAATGAGCAGTTCTTC	CAISPSGGNEQFF
TRBJ2-7	.	TRBV30	.	TGTGCCCAGACCAGGGGCTACGAGCAGTACTTC	CAQTRGYEQYF
TRBJ1-1	.	TRBV27	.	TGTGCCAGCAGTTTAGGGTCGGGTATGAACACTGAAGCTTTCTTT	CASSLGSGMNTEAFF
TRBJ2-3	.	TRBV7-2	.	TGTGCCAGCAGCCAGTTACGGGGGGCCTCCACAGATACGCAGTATTTT	CASSQLRGASTDTQYF
TRBJ1-1	.	TRBV2	.	TGTGCCAGCAGTGAACGGGTAGGGGGGGACACTGAAGCTTTCTTT	CASSERVGGDTEAFF
TRBJ2-3	.	TRBV15	TRBD2	TGTGCCACCAGCAGAGATCAGTCTAGCGGGGGACGCACAGATACGCAGTATTTT	CATSRDQSSGGRTDTQYF
TRBJ2-7	.	TRBV11-1	TRBD1	TGTGCCAGCAGCGCCCTGACAGGGGCTCGCTACGAGCAGTACTTC	CASSALTGARYEQYF
TRBJ1-5	once	TRBV19	.	TGTGCCAGTGGCTCGGGTTTGAACCAGCATTTT	CASGSGLNQHF
TRBJ2-3	.	TRBV5-8	.	TGTGCCAGCAGCTTGGGACAGGCAGACACAGATACGCAGTATTTT	CASSLGQADTDTQYF
TRBJ2-1	.	TRBV5-1	.	TGCGCCAGCAGCTTGGCTCGGACTCGGGATGAGCAGTTCTTC	CASSLARTRDEQFF
TRBJ2-3	.	TRBV5-1	TRBD2	TGCGCCAGCAGCTTGGGACTAGCGGGGCGCGAGTCAGATACGCAGTATTTT	CASSLGLAGRESDTQYF
TRBJ2-3	once	TRBV10-3	TRBD2	TGTGCCATCAGTGAGGGAGCGGGGGGTTTTGATACGCAGTATTTT	CAISEGAGGFDTQYF